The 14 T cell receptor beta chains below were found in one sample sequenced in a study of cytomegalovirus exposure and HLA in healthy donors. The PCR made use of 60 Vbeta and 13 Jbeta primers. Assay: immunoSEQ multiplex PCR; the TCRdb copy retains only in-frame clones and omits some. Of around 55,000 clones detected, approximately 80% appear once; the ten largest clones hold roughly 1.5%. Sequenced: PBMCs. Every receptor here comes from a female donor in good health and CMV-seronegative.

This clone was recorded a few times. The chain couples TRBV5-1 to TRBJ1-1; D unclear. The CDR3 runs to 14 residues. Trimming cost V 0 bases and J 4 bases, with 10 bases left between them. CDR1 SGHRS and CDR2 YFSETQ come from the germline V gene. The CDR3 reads CASSLVGGPTEAFF. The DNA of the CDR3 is TGCGCCAGCAGCTTGGTGGGAGGACCCACTGAAGCTTTCTTT.

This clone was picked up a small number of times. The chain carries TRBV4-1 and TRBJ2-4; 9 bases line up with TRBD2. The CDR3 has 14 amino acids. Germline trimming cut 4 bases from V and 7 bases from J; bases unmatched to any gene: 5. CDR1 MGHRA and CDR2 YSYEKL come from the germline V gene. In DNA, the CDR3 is TGCGCCAGCAGCCCGGCGGGGGGGAGTAACATTCAGTACTTC. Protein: CASSPAGGSNIQYF.

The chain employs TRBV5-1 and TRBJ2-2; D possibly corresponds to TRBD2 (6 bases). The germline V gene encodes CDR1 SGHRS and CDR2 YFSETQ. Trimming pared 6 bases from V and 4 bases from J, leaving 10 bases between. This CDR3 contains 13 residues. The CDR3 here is CASTLGGTGELFF. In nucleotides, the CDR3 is TGCGCCAGCACCCTGGGGGGCACCGGGGAGCTGTTTTTT.

In DNA form, the CDR3 reads TGTGCCAGCAGTTACTCACGGGGGGGGGTGAGCACTGAAGCTTTCTTT. This encodes CASSYSRGGVSTEAFF. The gene calls are TRBV6-6 and TRBJ1-1, with D tentatively TRBD1 (5 bases). In germline, CDR1 is MNHNY, CDR2 SVGAGI (reference sequence). With 0 bases removed from V and 4 bases from J, the gap between germline ends came to 15 bases. The CDR3 has 16 residues.

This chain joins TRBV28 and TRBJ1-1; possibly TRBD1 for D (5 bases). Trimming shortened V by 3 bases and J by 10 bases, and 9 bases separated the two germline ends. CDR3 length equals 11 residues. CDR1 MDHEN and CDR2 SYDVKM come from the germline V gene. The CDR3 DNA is TGTGCCAGCAGTTTTTCAAGGGGAGCTTTCTTT. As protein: CASSFSRGAFF.

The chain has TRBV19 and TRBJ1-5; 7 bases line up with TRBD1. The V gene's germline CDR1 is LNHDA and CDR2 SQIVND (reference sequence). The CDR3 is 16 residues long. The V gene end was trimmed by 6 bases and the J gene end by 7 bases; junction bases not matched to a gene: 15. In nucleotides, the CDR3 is TGTGCCAGTAGCCCCCGGACAAACAGGGGCGGGCAGCCCCAGCATTTT. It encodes CASSPRTNRGGQPQHF. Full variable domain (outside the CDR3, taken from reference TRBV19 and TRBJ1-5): DGGITQSPKYLFRKEGQNVTLSCEQNLNHDAMYWYRQDPGQGLRLIYYSQIVNDFQKGDIAEGYSVSREKKESFPLTVTSAQKNPTAFYLCASSPRTNRGGQPQHFGDGTRLSIL.

The CDR3 spells CASSLVPGTNYEQYF. The CDR3, as DNA: TGCGCCAGCAGCTTGGTTCCCGGGACAAACTACGAGCAGTACTTC. The chain joins TRBV5-1 to TRBJ2-7; possibly TRBD1 for D (6 bases). Germline assignment: CDR1 SGHRS and CDR2 YFSETQ. V was trimmed by 0 bases and J by 3 bases, leaving 13 bases between them. The CDR3 covers 15 residues.

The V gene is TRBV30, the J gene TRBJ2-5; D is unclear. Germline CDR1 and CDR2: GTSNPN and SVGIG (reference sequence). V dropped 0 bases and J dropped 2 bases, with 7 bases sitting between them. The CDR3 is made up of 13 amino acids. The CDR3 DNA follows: TGTGCCTGGAGTGTAGAGCGTCAAGAGACCCAGTACTTC. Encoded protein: CAWSVERQETQYF.

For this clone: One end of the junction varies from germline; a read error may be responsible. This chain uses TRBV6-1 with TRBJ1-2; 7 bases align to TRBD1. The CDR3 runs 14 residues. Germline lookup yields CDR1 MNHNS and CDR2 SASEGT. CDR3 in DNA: TGTGCCAGCAGTGAAGAGGGGGCGAACTATGGCTACCCCTTC. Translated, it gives CASSEEGANYGYPF.

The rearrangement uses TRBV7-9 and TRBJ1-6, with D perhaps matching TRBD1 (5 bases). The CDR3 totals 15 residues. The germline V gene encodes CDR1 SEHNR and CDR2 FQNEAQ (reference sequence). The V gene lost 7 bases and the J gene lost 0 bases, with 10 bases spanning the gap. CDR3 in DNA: TGTGCCAGCATGAGGGACTTCTCCTATAATTCACCCCTCCACTTT. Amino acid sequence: CASMRDFSYNSPLHF.

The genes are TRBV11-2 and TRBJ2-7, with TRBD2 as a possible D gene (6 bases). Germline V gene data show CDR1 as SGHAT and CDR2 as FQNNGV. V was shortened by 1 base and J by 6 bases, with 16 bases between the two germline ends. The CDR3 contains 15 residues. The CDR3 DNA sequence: TGTGCCAGCAGCTTAGGCGTGCTAGCGATTCGCGAGCAGTACTTC. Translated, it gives CASSLGVLAIREQYF.

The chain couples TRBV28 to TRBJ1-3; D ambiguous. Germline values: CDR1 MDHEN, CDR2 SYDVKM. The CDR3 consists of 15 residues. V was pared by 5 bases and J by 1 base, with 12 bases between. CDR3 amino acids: CASSESRGSGNTIYF. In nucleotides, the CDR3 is TGTGCCAGCAGTGAAAGTCGGGGTTCTGGAAACACCATATATTTT.

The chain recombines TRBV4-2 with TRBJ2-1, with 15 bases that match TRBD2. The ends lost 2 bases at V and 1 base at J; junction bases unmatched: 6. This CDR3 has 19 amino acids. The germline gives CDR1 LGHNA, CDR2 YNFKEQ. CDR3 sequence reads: CASSQMGLAGGISYNEQFF. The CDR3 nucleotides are TGTGCCAGCAGCCAAATGGGACTAGCGGGGGGAATATCCTACAATGAGCAGTTCTTC.

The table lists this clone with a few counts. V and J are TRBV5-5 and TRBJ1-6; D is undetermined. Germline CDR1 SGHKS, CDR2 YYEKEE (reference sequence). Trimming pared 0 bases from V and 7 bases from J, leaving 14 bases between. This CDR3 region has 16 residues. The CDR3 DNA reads TGTGCCAGCAGCTTGGAGTGGGCCCAGAGAAATTCACCCCTCCACTTT. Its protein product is CASSLEWAQRNSPLHF. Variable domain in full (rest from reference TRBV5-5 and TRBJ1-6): DAGVTQSPTHLIKTRGQQVTLRCSPISGHKSVSWYQQVLGQGPQFIFQYYEKEERGRGNFPDRFSARQFPNYSSELNVNALLLGDSALYLCASSLEWAQRNSPLHFGNGTRLTVT.